Following are 13 T cell receptor beta chains from one sample sequenced in a study of CD4 T cells in relation to SARS-CoV-2 and coronaviruses. Sequenced by immunoSEQ multiplex PCR; TCRdb stores in-frame clones only, minus some. This table holds about 38,000 clones, less than 85% found once. These receptors' targets are unknown. Source material: naive CD4+ T cells from PBMCs, cultured in vitro. Subset given: naive CD4+ T cells isolated by negative enrichment. The receptors were sampled from an adult with COVID-19.

The CDR3 DNA follows: TGTGCCAGCAGCCAAGGTACGATTCTGGCGGGGGTCAACACCGGGGAGCTGTTTTTT. It yields the protein CASSQGTILAGVNTGELFF. The rearrangement links TRBV4-2 to TRBJ2-2; the match to TRBD2 covers 7 bases. Losses at the gene ends were 1 base for V and 2 bases for J; bases not matched to a gene: 13. Per the germline V gene, CDR1 is LGHNA and CDR2 is YNFKEQ. CDR3 length equals 19 residues.

The chain couples TRBV13 to TRBJ2-7; 10 nucleotides match TRBD2. V trimming: 5 bases; J trimming: 5 bases; junction bases outside the gene matches: 12. The CDR3 consists of 16 residues. Germline CDR1 and CDR2: PRHDT and FYEKMQ (reference sequence). The CDR3 sequence: CASSIRTSGLPHEQYF. CDR3 bases: TGTGCCAGCAGCATCCGGACTAGCGGACTCCCCCACGAGCAGTACTTC.

This chain's CDR3 is CASREAGGAGERNEQFF. CDR3 nucleotide sequence: TGTGCCAGCAGGGAGGCCGGAGGAGCGGGAGAGCGGAATGAGCAGTTCTTC. The V call is TRBV2, the J call TRBJ2-1; TRBD2 aligns across 8 bases. CDR1 is SNHLY, CDR2 FYNNEI, per germline. This CDR3 has 17 amino acids. After removal of 6 bases from V and 7 bases from J, the junction contained 17 bases not matched to a gene.

The J gene is TRBJ1-1, the V gene TRBV19, with TRBD1 matching 7 bases. The CDR3 has 13 residues. V lost 4 bases and J lost 3; bases outside the gene matches: 2. Looked up from germline, CDR1 is LNHDA and CDR2 is SQIVND (reference sequence). CDR3 loop: CASSTDRDTEAFF. CDR3 bases: TGTGCCAGTAGTACCGACAGGGACACTGAAGCTTTCTTT.

V usage is TRBV18 and J usage is TRBJ1-5, with D unclear. The V gene lost 6 bases and the J gene lost 2 bases, with 11 bases spanning the gap. CDR3 length equals 14 residues. From germline, CDR1 is KGHSH and CDR2 LQKENI. DNA for the CDR3: TGTGCCAGCTCCCGTTCTGGGGGCAATCAGCCCCAGCATTTT. Its translation: CASSRSGGNQPQHF.

J is TRBJ1-4 and V is TRBV30; no reliable D call. The CDR3 sequence is 12 residues long. Germline V lookup: CDR1 GTSNPN, CDR2 SVGIG (reference sequence). The V and J ends lost 6 bases and 0 bases respectively, with 5 bases between them. Here the CDR3 reads CACGTTNEKLFF. The DNA of the CDR3 is TGTGCCTGTGGTACAACTAATGAAAAACTGTTTTTT.

V gene TRBV12-5 combines with J gene TRBJ2-2; D gene ambiguous. Germline V lookup: CDR1 LGHNT, CDR2 FRNRAP. V lost 0 bases and J lost 5, with 13 bases in between. The CDR3 contains 16 residues. CDR3: CASGLVIGRRTGELFF. The CDR3 region has the DNA TGTGCTAGTGGTTTGGTAATAGGAAGGCGGACCGGGGAGCTGTTTTTT.

This clone was counted between two and nine times. This chain connects TRBV20-1 to TRBJ2-1; 7 bases are a match to TRBD2. The CDR3 consists of 13 residues. Per germline, CDR1 DFQATT and CDR2 SNEGSKA (reference sequence). Trimming cost V 3 bases and J 9 bases; bases outside gene matches: 8. DNA for the CDR3: TGCAGTGCTAGTGAACGGGAGGTCGGTGAGCAGTTCTTC. Translation gives CSASEREVGEQFF.

This rearrangement joins TRBV5-6 to TRBJ1-5; 8 positions agree with TRBD1. The length of the CDR3 is 14 residues. CDR1 and CDR2 from the germline V gene are SGHDT and YYEEEE. Trimming removed 0 bases from V and 5 bases from J; junction bases left unmatched: 1. The CDR3 DNA reads as TGTGCCAGCAGCTTGGGACAGGGGTATCAGCCCCAGCATTTT. It translates to CASSLGQGYQPQHF.

The genes are TRBV18 and TRBJ2-5; D unresolved. CDR3 length equals 13 residues. Trimming shortened V by 0 bases and J by 4 bases, and 6 bases separated the two germline ends. Germline loops: CDR1 KGHSH, CDR2 LQKENI. CDR3 DNA: TGTGCCAGCTCACCACCGTCGGGAGAGACCCAGTACTTC. This gives the protein CASSPPSGETQYF.

As regards this clone: At one boundary the junction diverges from the germline segment, which might be a read error. In the same sample, other DNA sequences code for this CDR3. V is TRBV2 and J is TRBJ2-7; D is perhaps TRBD2 (5 bases). Germline V gene lookup returns CDR1 SNHLY and CDR2 FYNNEI. The CDR3 is made up of 14 amino acids. CDR3 nucleotides: TGTGCCAGCAGTGTCGGACCCCTAGCCTATGAGCAGTACTTC. Encoded protein: CASSVGPLAYEQYF.

The rearrangement joins TRBV29-1 to TRBJ2-2, with 7 bases lining up with TRBD1. Germline V gene sequence: CDR1 SQVTM, CDR2 ANQGSEA. This CDR3 comprises 13 residues. Trimming cost V 5 bases and J 6 bases; bases outside gene matches: 6. CDR3 sequence reads: CSVSKTGSGELFF. The CDR3 bases are TGCAGCGTTTCAAAGACAGGGTCCGGGGAGCTGTTTTTT.

This clone appeared a few times. The rearrangement joins TRBV3-1 (or the pseudogene TRBV3-2) to TRBJ2-2, with 10 bases aligning to TRBD2. The CDR3 length is 17 residues. Losses at the gene ends were 4 bases for V and 1 base for J; bases not matched to a gene: 6. The germline CDR1 and CDR2 sequences are LGHDT and YNNKEL (reference sequence). CDR3 nucleotide sequence: TGTGCCAGCAGCCGCCGGACTAGCGGTAGGAACACCGGGGAGCTGTTTTTT. It codes for CASSRRTSGRNTGELFF.